Following are 8 T cell receptor beta chains from one sample sequenced in a study of beta chain features in type 1 diabetes. Expressed TCRB transcripts were sequenced because the entire RNA isolate underwent reverse transcription. Produced via immunoSEQ multiplex PCR; TCRdb's table is partial and in-frame only. The sample carries around 250,000 clones, around 26% recorded once. Sequencing was carried out using central memory CD4+ T cells from blood. The receptors here all came from a man aged 25-45 years in good health.

This clone was detected a few times. This rearrangement joins TRBV29-1 to TRBJ2-5; D gene uncertain. The length of the CDR3 is 11 residues. V was clipped by 0 bases and J by 5 bases, with 4 bases between them. CDR1 is SQVTM, CDR2 ANQGSEA, per germline. CDR3 bases: TGCAGCGTTGAAGAGTTCGAGACCCAGTACTTC. This gives the protein CSVEEFETQYF.

The rearrangement joins TRBV30 to TRBJ2-7; D not certain. The germline gives CDR1 GTSNPN, CDR2 SVGIG (reference sequence). CDR3 length equals 10 residues. Trimming removed 0 bases from V and 7 bases from J, with 4 bases in between. This CDR3 reads CAWSVGEQYF. The CDR3 region has the DNA TGTGCCTGGAGTGTAGGAGAGCAGTACTTC.

The V gene is TRBV20-1, the J gene TRBJ2-1; D unclear. This CDR3 spans 11 amino acids. Trimming stripped 6 bases from V and 9 bases from J, with 12 bases between. CDR1 is DFQATT and CDR2 is SNEGSKA in the germline V gene (reference sequence). CDR3 loop: CSATLPVEQFF. CDR3 nucleotides: TGCAGTGCAACGTTGCCAGTTGAGCAGTTCTTC.

The J gene is TRBJ2-7, the V gene TRBV5-3, with D possibly matching TRBD1 (6 bases). TRBV5-3 is reported as an ORF; its role is uncertain. The length of the CDR3 is 13 residues. Between the trimmed V and J ends, which lost 2 bases and 6 bases, there was a span of 12 bases. The DNA for the CDR3 is TGTGCCAGAAGCTTCGGGACACAGGGCGAGCAGTACTTC. Translated, it gives CARSFGTQGEQYF.

This clone appeared a few times. CDR3 residues: CASSKDMDTQYF. The CDR3 DNA is TGCGCCAGCAGCAAGGACATGGATACGCAGTATTTT. The chain recombines TRBV4-3 with TRBJ2-3; the D gene is possibly TRBD1 (5 bases). From germline, CDR1 is LGHNA and CDR2 YSLEER. The V gene lost 5 bases and the J gene lost 6 bases, with 9 bases spanning the gap. The CDR3 covers 12 residues.

The chain has TRBV30 and TRBJ2-3, with D perhaps TRBD1 (5 bases). The V gene's germline CDR1 is GTSNPN and CDR2 SVGIG (reference sequence). V shed 4 bases and J shed 7 bases, with 12 bases lying between them. This CDR3 spans 12 amino acids. The CDR3, as DNA: TGTGCCTGGACTAACCAGGGCTATACGCAGTATTTT. Translation: CAWTNQGYTQYF.

V gene TRBV30 combines with J gene TRBJ2-3, with D perhaps assigned TRBD1 or TRBD2 (5 bases each). CDR1 is GTSNPN, CDR2 SVGIG, per germline (reference sequence). The CDR3 has 13 residues. V shed 0 bases and J shed 3 bases, with 7 bases lying between them. This chain's CDR3 is CAWSVWGTDTQYF. For the CDR3, the DNA is TGTGCCTGGAGTGTATGGGGGACAGATACGCAGTATTTT.

The V and J genes are TRBV5-1 and TRBJ1-1; TRBD1 matches 10 bases. Unmatched junction bases numbered 7, after V lost 4 bases and J lost 4 bases. CDR1 is SGHRS, CDR2 YFSETQ, per germline. This CDR3 comprises 15 residues. Here the CDR3 DNA reads TGCGCCAGCAGCGGGACAGGGGCGCCGGGCACTGAAGCTTTCTTT. The encoded protein is CASSGTGAPGTEAFF.